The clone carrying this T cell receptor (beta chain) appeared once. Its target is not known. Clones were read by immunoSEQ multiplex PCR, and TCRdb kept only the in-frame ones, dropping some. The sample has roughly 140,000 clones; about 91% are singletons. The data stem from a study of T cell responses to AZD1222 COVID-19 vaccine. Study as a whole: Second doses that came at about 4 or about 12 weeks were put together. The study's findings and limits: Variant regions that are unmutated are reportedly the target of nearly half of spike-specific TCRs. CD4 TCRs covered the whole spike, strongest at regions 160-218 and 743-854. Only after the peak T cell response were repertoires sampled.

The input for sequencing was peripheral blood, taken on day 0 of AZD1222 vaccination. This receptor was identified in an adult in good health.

The CDR3 DNA sequence: TGTGCCAGCAGCCAAGAAAACACGAACTATGGCTACACCTTC. Encoded protein: CASSQENTNYGYTF. The chain joins TRBV4-2 to TRBJ1-2, with unresolved D. Deletions cut 0 bases from V and 2 bases from J, with 7 bases between. Germline CDR1 LGHNA, CDR2 YNFKEQ. This CDR3 has 14 residues.